This T cell receptor beta chain was retrieved from a study of siplizumab effects on memory and regulatory T cells. Study-level findings and limits: Mapping to unstimulated subsets was achieved for only a minor fraction of alloreactive clones.

Regarding this clone: The antigen is not known.

Approximately 98,000 TCR templates per sample were assayed. The assay was immunoSEQ multiplex PCR, and TCRdb's table has in-frame clones only and misses some. The table includes about 27,000 clones, approximately 80% detected once. The CDR3 is 16 residues long. V lost 2 bases and J lost 0, with 11 bases in between. The germline gives CDR1 SGHKS, CDR2 YYEKEE (reference sequence). Sequenced: memory CD4+ T cells sorted from blood. The gene calls are TRBV5-5 and TRBJ2-2; D may be TRBD2 (6 bases). The origin of this receptor is a human donor in good health. The CDR3 is CASSLTAGANTGELFF. In nucleotides, the CDR3 is TGTGCCAGCAGCTTAACAGCGGGCGCGAACACCGGGGAGCTGTTTTTT.